Each of the 8 T cell receptor beta chains below was sequenced from the same sample in a study of vaccination and CD4 T cells after COVID-19. The antigens these receptors bind are not known. Scientists ran DNA taken from cultured CD4+ T cells through the Oncomine TCR Beta short-read assay for sequencing. In TCRdb, the PCR reads were re-called with MiXCR into one record per CDR3 protein. The table has fewer than 9,500 distinct CDR3 sequences, approximately 55% seen once. Treatment meaning: approximately nine-day PBMC culture with coronavirus spike peptide pools or control peptides (ViraFEST assay). Sequenced input: CD4+ T cells from blood, cultured in vitro. The receptors here all came from a human donor who had recovered from COVID-19.

The chain joins TRBV4-1 to TRBJ1-5, with a tentative D call TRBD1 (6 bases). With 1 base removed from V and 4 bases from J, the gap between germline ends came to 11 bases. The CDR3 totals 15 residues. Germline CDR1 MGHRA, CDR2 YSYEKL. The CDR3 spells CASSQVQGPNQPQHF. As DNA, the CDR3 is TGCGCCAGCAGCCAAGTTCAGGGGCCTAATCAGCCCCAGCATTTT.

The chain couples TRBV2 to TRBJ1-5; 9 positions agree with TRBD1. The J segment lost 5 bases and the V segment lost 6 bases, leaving 17 bases of the junction unmatched. This CDR3 is built from 18 residues. Germline V gives CDR1 SNHLY, CDR2 FYNNEI. The CDR3 DNA follows: TGTGCCAGCAGGAAGGGGACAGGGAGGCAAAGGGCGGATCAGCCCCAGCATTTT. Its protein product is CASRKGTGRQRADQPQHF.

V usage is TRBV7-2 and J usage is TRBJ1-2; the D is unclear. Deletions cut 2 bases from V and 2 bases from J, with 9 bases between. Germline V gives CDR1 SGHTA, CDR2 FQGNSA. CDR3 length: 14 residues. This CDR3 reads CASSLFPGNYGYTF. CDR3 DNA: TGTGCCAGCAGCTTATTTCCGGGGAACTATGGCTACACCTTC.

V is TRBV7-2 and J is TRBJ2-3; 8 nucleotides align to TRBD1. V trimming: 2 bases; J trimming: 2 bases; junction bases outside the gene matches: 9. The CDR3 extends over 17 amino acids. Looked up from germline, CDR1 is SGHTA and CDR2 is FQGNSA. CDR3: CASSLTQGGFYTDTQYF. The CDR3 nucleotides are TGTGCCAGCAGCTTAACACAGGGGGGATTCTACACAGATACGCAGTATTTT.

The chain joins TRBV6-1 to TRBJ1-2; 10 positions match TRBD1. V lost 8 bases, J lost 0 bases, and 18 bases stayed unmatched. Germline loops: CDR1 MNHNS, CDR2 SASEGT. The CDR3 sequence is 19 residues long. The CDR3 loop reads CASGPALGQGQTANYGYTF. CDR3 DNA: TGTGCCAGCGGGCCTGCATTGGGACAGGGGCAAACAGCTAACTATGGCTACACCTTC.

There are a few counts of this clonotype. The rearrangement links TRBV2 to TRBJ1-5; D remains unclear. The CDR3 is 15 residues long. Trimming cost V 1 base and J 7 bases, with 14 bases left between them. Germline CDR1 is SNHLY and CDR2 is FYNNEI. This CDR3 reads CASSEEATPRQPQHF. CDR3 coding DNA: TGTGCCAGCAGTGAAGAAGCTACCCCACGCCAGCCCCAGCATTTT.

The rearrangement uses TRBV7-9 and TRBJ1-1; weak D call: TRBD1 (5 bases). Germline values: CDR1 SEHNR, CDR2 FQNEAQ (reference sequence). Trimming shortened V by 2 bases and J by 2 bases, and 18 bases separated the two germline ends. The CDR3 contains 17 residues. The CDR3 here is CASSLSGRGERNTEAFF. The CDR3 nucleotides are TGTGCCAGCAGCTTATCGGGGCGCGGTGAAAGAAACACTGAAGCTTTCTTT.

The table lists this clonotype with a count of one. V usage is TRBV7-8 and J usage is TRBJ1-5, with 8 bases lining up with TRBD1. CDR1 and CDR2 (germline): SGHVS, FQNEAQ. J lost 0 bases, V lost 5 bases, and 6 bases had no gene match. CDR3 length: 16 residues. The DNA for the CDR3 is TGTGCCAGCAGCAACCGGACAGGGATTAGCAATCAGCCCCAGCATTTT. It translates to CASSNRTGISNQPQHF.